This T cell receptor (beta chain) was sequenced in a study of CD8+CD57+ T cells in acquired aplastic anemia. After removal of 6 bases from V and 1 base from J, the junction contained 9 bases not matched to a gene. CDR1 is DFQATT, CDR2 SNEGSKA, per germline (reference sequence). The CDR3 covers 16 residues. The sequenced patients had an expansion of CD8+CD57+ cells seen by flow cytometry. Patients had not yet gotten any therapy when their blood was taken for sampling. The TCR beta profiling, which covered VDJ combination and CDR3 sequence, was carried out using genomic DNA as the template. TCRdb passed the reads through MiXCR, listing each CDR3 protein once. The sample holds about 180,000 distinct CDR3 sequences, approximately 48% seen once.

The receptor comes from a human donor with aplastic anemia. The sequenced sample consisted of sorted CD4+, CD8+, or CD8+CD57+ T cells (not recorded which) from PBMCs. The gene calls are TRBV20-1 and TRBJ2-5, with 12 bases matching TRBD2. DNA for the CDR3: TGCAGTGCGGACAGCCCTAGCGGGAGGGCCCAAGAGACCCAGTACTTC. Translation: CSADSPSGRAQETQYF.